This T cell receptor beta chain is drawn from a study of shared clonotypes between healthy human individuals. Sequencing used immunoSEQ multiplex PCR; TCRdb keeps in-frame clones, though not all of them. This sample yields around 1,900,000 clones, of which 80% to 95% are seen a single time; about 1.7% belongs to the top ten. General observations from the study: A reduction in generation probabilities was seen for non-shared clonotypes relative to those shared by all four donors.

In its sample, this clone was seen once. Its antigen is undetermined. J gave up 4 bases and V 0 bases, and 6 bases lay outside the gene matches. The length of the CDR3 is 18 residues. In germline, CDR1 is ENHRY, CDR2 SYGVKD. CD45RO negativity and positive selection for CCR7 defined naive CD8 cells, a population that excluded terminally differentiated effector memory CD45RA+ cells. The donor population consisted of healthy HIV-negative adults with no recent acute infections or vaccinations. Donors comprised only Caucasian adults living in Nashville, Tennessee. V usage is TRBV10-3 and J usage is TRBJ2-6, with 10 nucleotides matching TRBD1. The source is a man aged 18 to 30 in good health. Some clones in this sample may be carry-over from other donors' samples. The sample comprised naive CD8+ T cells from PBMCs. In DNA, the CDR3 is TGTGCCATCAGTGAGTCGGGACAGGGGTACGGCGGGGCCAACGTCCTGACTTTC. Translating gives CAISESGQGYGGANVLTF.